This TCR beta chain was identified in a study of cytomegalovirus exposure and HLA in healthy donors. Study-level findings and limits: The study reported that TCR beta sequences accurately predicted HLA-A and HLA-B alleles in most subjects. Reported performance of the classifier showed diagnosis of cytomegalovirus status with high specificity and sensitivity. The records held CMV serostatus as the only immune exposure information.

This clone was observed a few times. Antigen: not known. The PCR contained 60 Vbeta and 13 Jbeta primers. The assay was immunoSEQ multiplex PCR, and TCRdb's table has in-frame clones only and misses some. The sample consists of 100,000 to 150,000 clones, around 8.5% of them appearing once. Germline-derived CDR1 and CDR2 are MNHNY and SVGAGI (reference sequence). The CDR3 has 12 amino acids. Deletions cut 6 bases from V and 11 bases from J, with 13 bases between. This cohort consisted of healthy bone marrow donors. The TCR sequence derives from a man aged 35-49 years in good health and CMV-seronegative. The rearrangement links TRBV6-6 to TRBJ1-4; tentatively, D is TRBD1 (5 bases). Sequencing was done on a sample of PBMCs. The CDR3 spells CASRAGQGKLFF. The CDR3 DNA follows: TGTGCCAGCAGGGCCGGGCAGGGTAAACTGTTTTTT.